This is a list of T cell receptor beta chains from one sample in a study of blood T cell repertoires in COVID-19. Measured with immunoSEQ multiplex PCR; TCRdb has only the in-frame clones, and not every one. The sample comprises 80,000 to 100,000 clones, around 87% of which are singletons, and 20% rests with the top ten. Sequencing was carried out using peripheral blood. All receptors come from a human donor in a cohort sampled during active COVID-19. Each CDR3 is given with its conserved first and last residue. D genes are given only for firm matches. Clone size is shown for a subset of rows, as once, few, many or a class of expanded clone.

V gene: TRBV7-9
D gene: TRBD1
clone size: NA
J gene: TRBJ2-5
CDR3 DNA: TGTGCCAGCAGCCCGAGGACAGGGTCAGAGACCCAGTACTTC
CDR3 protein: CASSPRTGSETQYF

V gene: TRBV11-2
D gene: TRBD2
clone size: NA
J gene: TRBJ2-7
CDR3 DNA: TGTGCCAGCAAGGCGGTGGGGCGGGAGCGCGAGCAGTACTTC
CDR3 protein: CASKAVGREREQYF

V gene: TRBV29-1
D gene: NA
clone size: NA
J gene: TRBJ1-5
CDR3 DNA: TGCAGCGTCTCCTGGGGGGTCAATCAGCCCCAGCATTTT
CDR3 protein: CSVSWGVNQPQHF

V gene: TRBV7-2
D gene: NA
clone size: NA
J gene: TRBJ1-5
CDR3 DNA: TGTGCCAGCAGCTCCCGAGGGGGAGAACAGCCCCAGCATTTT
CDR3 protein: CASSSRGGEQPQHF

V gene: TRBV6-2/TRBV6-3
D gene: TRBD2
clone size: NA
J gene: TRBJ2-7
CDR3 DNA: TGTGCCAGCAGTTACCTGGCGGGAGGGCCTTACGAGCAGTACTTC
CDR3 protein: CASSYLAGGPYEQYF

V gene: TRBV7-6
D gene: NA
clone size: medium-sized
J gene: TRBJ1-5
CDR3 DNA: TGTGCCAGCAGTTCGACGGGGGGAAATCAGCCCCAGCATTTT
CDR3 protein: CASSSTGGNQPQHF

V gene: TRBV7-9
D gene: TRBD1
clone size: NA
J gene: TRBJ2-7
CDR3 DNA: TGTGCCAGCAGCTTAGTATCTGCCTCAGGGGGCGAGCAGTACTTC
CDR3 protein: CASSLVSASGGEQYF

V gene: TRBV28
D gene: TRBD2
clone size: NA
J gene: TRBJ2-1
CDR3 DNA: TGTGCCAGCAGAGGGACTAGCCTCAATGAGCAGTTCTTC
CDR3 protein: CASRGTSLNEQFF

V gene: TRBV6-6
D gene: TRBD1
clone size: NA
J gene: TRBJ2-2
CDR3 DNA: TGTGCCAGCAGTGTGGACAGGGCGGTCACCGGGGAGCTGTTTTTT
CDR3 protein: CASSVDRAVTGELFF

V gene: TRBV5-6
D gene: TRBD1
clone size: NA
J gene: TRBJ2-7
CDR3 DNA: TGTGCCAGCACCGAGACGGGATCAGGGGGTATCTACGAGCAGTACTTC
CDR3 protein: CASTETGSGGIYEQYF

V gene: TRBV6-6
D gene: TRBD1
clone size: NA
J gene: TRBJ1-5
CDR3 DNA: TGTGCCAGCAGAGAAGGGGGCATCAATCAGCCCCAGCATTTT
CDR3 protein: CASREGGINQPQHF

V gene: TRBV6-5
D gene: NA
clone size: NA
J gene: TRBJ2-7
CDR3 DNA: TGTGCCAGCTCTCGCGGGGATAGCTCCTACGAGCAGTACTTC
CDR3 protein: CASSRGDSSYEQYF

V gene: TRBV7-9
D gene: TRBD2
clone size: NA
J gene: TRBJ2-2
CDR3 DNA: TGTGCCAGCAGCTCTCGGACTAGCGGGAGTACTAGGACCGGGGAGCTGTTTTTT
CDR3 protein: CASSSRTSGSTRTGELFF

V gene: TRBV11-1
D gene: TRBD2
clone size: NA
J gene: TRBJ2-7
CDR3 DNA: TGTGCCAGCAGCTTAGCGCAAACGACTAGCGGCGCCTACGAGCAGTACTTC
CDR3 protein: CASSLAQTTSGAYEQYF

V gene: TRBV9
D gene: NA
clone size: NA
J gene: TRBJ2-2
CDR3 DNA: TGTGCCAGCAGCGTAGTTAGTCGGGGGGAGCTGTTTTTT
CDR3 protein: CASSVVSRGELFF

V gene: TRBV28
D gene: TRBD2
clone size: NA
J gene: TRBJ2-7
CDR3 DNA: TGTGCCAGCAGTTCCCTCATTAGCGGGACCCTCTACGAGCAGTACTTC
CDR3 protein: CASSSLISGTLYEQYF

V gene: TRBV24-1
D gene: TRBD2
clone size: NA
J gene: TRBJ2-2
CDR3 DNA: TGTGCCACCAGTGATCCCGGACTAGCGGGAGGGTCTGCCGGGGAGCTGTTTTTT
CDR3 protein: CATSDPGLAGGSAGELFF

V gene: TRBV6-5
D gene: NA
clone size: NA
J gene: TRBJ2-7
CDR3 DNA: TGTGCCAGCAGTCCCCCTGCACTATACGAGCAGTACTTC
CDR3 protein: CASSPPALYEQYF

V gene: TRBV6-6
D gene: NA
clone size: NA
J gene: TRBJ1-6
CDR3 DNA: TGTGCCAGCAGTTACTCGCGAGCCTATAATTCACCCCTCCACTTT
CDR3 protein: CASSYSRAYNSPLHF

V gene: TRBV9
D gene: TRBD1
clone size: NA
J gene: TRBJ1-6
CDR3 DNA: TGTGCCAGCAGCTTTTCCGGGACAGGGGGTTCACCCCTCCACTTT
CDR3 protein: CASSFSGTGGSPLHF

V gene: TRBV9
D gene: TRBD2
clone size: NA
J gene: TRBJ2-1
CDR3 DNA: TGTGCCAGCAGCGTAGCCGGGAGGGCCGGTGAGCAGTTCTTC
CDR3 protein: CASSVAGRAGEQFF

V gene: TRBV5-1
D gene: NA
clone size: NA
J gene: TRBJ2-1
CDR3 DNA: TGCGCCAGCAGCTTGTATAATGAGCAGTTCTTC
CDR3 protein: CASSLYNEQFF

V gene: TRBV19
D gene: TRBD1
clone size: NA
J gene: TRBJ1-1
CDR3 DNA: TGTGCCAGTAGTAAGGGTCAGGGGGCTTGGAACACTGAAGCTTTCTTT
CDR3 protein: CASSKGQGAWNTEAFF

V gene: TRBV11-2
D gene: TRBD2
clone size: NA
J gene: TRBJ2-5
CDR3 DNA: TGTGCCAGCAGCTCCACCTTGAGACTAGCGGGAGGATCGGAGACCCAGTACTTC
CDR3 protein: CASSSTLRLAGGSETQYF

V gene: TRBV7-2
D gene: TRBD2
clone size: NA
J gene: TRBJ2-5
CDR3 DNA: TGTGCCAGCAGCCTAGCGGGAGGGTGGGAGACCCAGTACTTC
CDR3 protein: CASSLAGGWETQYF

V gene: TRBV18
D gene: NA
clone size: NA
J gene: TRBJ2-5
CDR3 DNA: TGTGCCAGCTCAGCCCTGGGGGGAAAAGAGACCCAGTACTTC
CDR3 protein: CASSALGGKETQYF

V gene: TRBV6-6
D gene: NA
clone size: NA
J gene: TRBJ1-1
CDR3 DNA: TGTGCCAGCAGTTACTCGGACGGGGATGGGACTGAAGCTTTCTTT
CDR3 protein: CASSYSDGDGTEAFF

V gene: TRBV11-2
D gene: NA
clone size: NA
J gene: TRBJ2-2
CDR3 DNA: TGTGCCAGCAGCTTAGAGAGATTCGGGTTCGGGGAGCTGTTTTTT
CDR3 protein: CASSLERFGFGELFF

V gene: TRBV19
D gene: TRBD1
clone size: NA
J gene: TRBJ2-2
CDR3 DNA: TGTGCCAGTAGTCGGGACAGGGCGAACACCGGGGAGCTGTTTTTT
CDR3 protein: CASSRDRANTGELFF

V gene: TRBV6-2/TRBV6-3
D gene: TRBD2
clone size: NA
J gene: TRBJ2-1
CDR3 DNA: TGTGCCAGCAGTCCCCCCGAGGGAGGGCCCTACAATGAGCAGTTCTTC
CDR3 protein: CASSPPEGGPYNEQFF

V gene: TRBV7-6
D gene: NA
clone size: NA
J gene: TRBJ2-3
CDR3 DNA: TGTGCCAGCAGCTTAATAACAGATACGCAGTATTTT
CDR3 protein: CASSLITDTQYF

V gene: TRBV9
D gene: TRBD2
clone size: NA
J gene: TRBJ2-5
CDR3 DNA: TGTGCCAGCAGCTCCACCCGGGCGGGGGTCTCAGGAGAGACCCAGTACTTC
CDR3 protein: CASSSTRAGVSGETQYF

V gene: TRBV27
D gene: TRBD1
clone size: NA
J gene: TRBJ2-4
CDR3 DNA: TGTGCCAGCAGTATCGACAGGGGAAACATTCAGTACTTC
CDR3 protein: CASSIDRGNIQYF

V gene: TRBV28
D gene: NA
clone size: NA
J gene: TRBJ1-1
CDR3 DNA: TGTGCCAGCAGGCCGGGACACTCCCGATCGCCGGCCACTGAAGCTTTCTTT
CDR3 protein: CASRPGHSRSPATEAFF

V gene: TRBV4-1
D gene: TRBD2
clone size: once
J gene: TRBJ2-1
CDR3 DNA: TGCGCCAGCAAAGAAGGGGTAGCGGGAGCTCGGGAGCAGTTCTTC
CDR3 protein: CASKEGVAGAREQFF

V gene: TRBV6-2/TRBV6-3
D gene: NA
clone size: NA
J gene: TRBJ2-7
CDR3 DNA: TGTGCCAGCAGTTATGGGGATAGGACGGCGGGATACGAGCAGTACTTC
CDR3 protein: CASSYGDRTAGYEQYF

V gene: TRBV5-4
D gene: TRBD2
clone size: NA
J gene: TRBJ2-7
CDR3 DNA: TGTGCCAGCAGCTGGAGACTAGCGGGAGGATCCTACGAGCAGTACTTC
CDR3 protein: CASSWRLAGGSYEQYF

V gene: TRBV19
D gene: NA
clone size: NA
J gene: TRBJ1-1
CDR3 DNA: TGTGCCACCAAGAACGCTGCGTGGGAGGTAACTGAAGCTTTCTTT
CDR3 protein: CATKNAAWEVTEAFF

V gene: TRBV9
D gene: NA
clone size: NA
J gene: TRBJ1-3
CDR3 DNA: TGTGCCAGCAGCTCGGGGAGGCAAGGAAACACCATATATTTT
CDR3 protein: CASSSGRQGNTIYF

V gene: TRBV9
D gene: NA
clone size: NA
J gene: TRBJ1-3
CDR3 DNA: TGTGCCAGCAGCGCTCACCCCAGGGGTAAATCTGGAAACACCATATATTTT
CDR3 protein: CASSAHPRGKSGNTIYF

V gene: TRBV24-1
D gene: NA
clone size: once
J gene: TRBJ2-3
CDR3 DNA: TGTGCCACCAGTGATCCACAGGGTATAGGTGGCACAGATACGCAGTATTTT
CDR3 protein: CATSDPQGIGGTDTQYF

V gene: TRBV28
D gene: TRBD2
clone size: NA
J gene: TRBJ2-4
CDR3 DNA: TGTGCCAGCAGTCCCCCGGCGGGAGGTATCCTAGCCAAAAACATTCAGTACTTC
CDR3 protein: CASSPPAGGILAKNIQYF

V gene: TRBV14
D gene: TRBD1
clone size: NA
J gene: TRBJ1-2
CDR3 DNA: TGTGCCAGCAGCCAAGCTCAGGGGGCAACGGGCTACACCTTC
CDR3 protein: CASSQAQGATGYTF

V gene: TRBV19
D gene: TRBD2
clone size: NA
J gene: TRBJ2-2
CDR3 DNA: TGTGCCAGTAGTGTAGCGGGATATAGGTCCGGGGAGCTGTTTTTT
CDR3 protein: CASSVAGYRSGELFF

V gene: TRBV2
D gene: TRBD2
clone size: NA
J gene: TRBJ2-1
CDR3 DNA: TGTGCCAGCAGTACTCCGGGACTACTCGTGCAGTTCTTC
CDR3 protein: CASSTPGLLVQFF

V gene: TRBV2
D gene: TRBD2
clone size: NA
J gene: TRBJ2-7
CDR3 DNA: TGTGCCAGCAGTCCAAGCCCGGGACTAGCGGGAGGGAGTATCTCCTACGAGCAGTACTTC
CDR3 protein: CASSPSPGLAGGSISYEQYF

V gene: TRBV14
D gene: NA
clone size: NA
J gene: TRBJ1-2
CDR3 DNA: TGTGCCAGCAGTCTATGGGACAACAACTATGGCTACACCTTC
CDR3 protein: CASSLWDNNYGYTF

V gene: TRBV11-2
D gene: NA
clone size: NA
J gene: TRBJ1-2
CDR3 DNA: TGTGCCAGCAGCTCAGACAGGTCCTATGGCTACACCTTC
CDR3 protein: CASSSDRSYGYTF

V gene: TRBV9
D gene: NA
clone size: NA
J gene: TRBJ1-3
CDR3 DNA: TGTGCCAGCAGCGTAGACTGGGCAGCTGGAAACACCATATATTTT
CDR3 protein: CASSVDWAAGNTIYF

V gene: TRBV18
D gene: NA
clone size: NA
J gene: TRBJ2-2
CDR3 DNA: TGTGCCAGCTCACCAGCGGTGGGAGCGAACACCGGGGAGCTGTTTTTT
CDR3 protein: CASSPAVGANTGELFF